The T cell receptor beta chain under discussion was sequenced for a study of cytomegalovirus exposure and HLA in healthy donors. Germline V gives CDR1 SNHLY, CDR2 FYNNEI. This CDR3 region has 11 residues. V lost 5 bases to trimming and J lost 6 bases, with 8 bases between them. The PCR was carried out with 60 Vbeta primers and 13 Jbeta primers. Profiling relied on immunoSEQ multiplex PCR, and the TCRdb table lists in-frame clones only, not all of them. In the table there are some 150,000 clones, approximately 80% of which are singletons. Sequenced material: PBMCs. This clonotype was sampled from a boy aged 2 to 9 in good health and CMV-seronegative. This chain joins TRBV2 and TRBJ2-7; weak D call: TRBD2 (5 bases). CDR3 protein: CASSREGEQYF. Here the CDR3 DNA reads TGTGCCAGCAGTCGGGAAGGCGAGCAGTACTTC.